The 5 T cell receptor beta chains presented below share a single source sample, sequenced in a study of blood T cell repertoires in COVID-19. Profiling relied on immunoSEQ multiplex PCR, and the TCRdb table lists in-frame clones only, not all of them. The profile shows about 80,000 clones, around 79% of them singletons. The source material was peripheral blood. The receptor source for this set is a man aged 80 or over with acute or convalescent COVID-19.

The V gene is TRBV10-2, the J gene TRBJ2-2, with 11 nucleotides matching TRBD2. CDR3 length: 20 amino acids. CDR1 is WSHSY, CDR2 SAAADI, per germline. V dropped 4 bases and J dropped 1; count of bases not matched to a gene: 14. Written as DNA, the CDR3 is TGCGCCAGCAGTGCCTCGGGACTAGCGGAGACACTCGAGAACACCGGGGAGCTGTTTTTT. Translation gives CASSASGLAETLENTGELFF.

This clone occurred a few times. CDR3 bases: TGTGCCTCACAGGGATATGGCTACACCTTC. Protein product: CASQGYGYTF. The gene calls are TRBV30 and TRBJ1-2; D is perhaps TRBD1 (6 bases). This CDR3 spans 10 amino acids. Trimming pared 7 bases from V and 5 bases from J, leaving 8 bases between. Germline assignment: CDR1 GTSNPN and CDR2 SVGIG (reference sequence).

This clone was counted between two and nine times. V usage is TRBV5-1 and J usage is TRBJ2-1, with 7 bases identical to TRBD2. The J segment lost 9 bases and the V segment lost 4 bases, leaving 10 bases of the junction unmatched. The CDR3 has 14 amino acids. The germline V gene encodes CDR1 SGHRS and CDR2 YFSETQ. The DNA of the CDR3 is TGCGCCAGCAGCCTCGGGACTATCCGAGTTGAGCAGTTCTTC. This codes for CASSLGTIRVEQFF.

This clone was recorded only once. The chain combines TRBV11-1 with TRBJ2-5, with 14 positions matching TRBD2. The CDR3 contains 16 residues. The ends lost 4 bases at V and 2 bases at J; junction bases unmatched: 3. Germline CDR1 reads SGHAT; CDR2 reads FQDESV (reference sequence). The CDR3 sequence: CASSSGLAGGQETQYF. Here the CDR3 DNA reads TGTGCCAGCAGCTCCGGACTAGCGGGGGGTCAAGAGACCCAGTACTTC.

V gene TRBV2 combines with J gene TRBJ2-5, with 10 bases fitting TRBD2. CDR1 and CDR2 from the germline V gene are SNHLY and FYNNEI. The CDR3 loop spans 14 amino acids. J lost 3 bases, V lost 8 bases, and 6 bases had no gene match. The CDR3 sequence is CASRLAGTEETQYF. The CDR3 nucleotides read TGTGCCAGCCGACTAGCGGGTACCGAAGAGACCCAGTACTTC.